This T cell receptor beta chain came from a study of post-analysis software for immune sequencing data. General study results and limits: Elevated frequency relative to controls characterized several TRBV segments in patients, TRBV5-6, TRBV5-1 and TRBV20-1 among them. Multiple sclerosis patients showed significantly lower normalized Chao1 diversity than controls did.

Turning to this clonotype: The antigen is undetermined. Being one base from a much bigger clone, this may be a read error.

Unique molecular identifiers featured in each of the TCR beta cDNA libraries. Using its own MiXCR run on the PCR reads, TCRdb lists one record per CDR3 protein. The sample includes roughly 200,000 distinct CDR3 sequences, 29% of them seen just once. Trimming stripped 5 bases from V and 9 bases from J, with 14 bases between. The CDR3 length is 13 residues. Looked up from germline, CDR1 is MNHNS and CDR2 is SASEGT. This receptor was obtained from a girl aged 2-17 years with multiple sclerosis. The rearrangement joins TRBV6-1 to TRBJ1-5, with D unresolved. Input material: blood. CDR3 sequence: CASSWDFIPPQHF. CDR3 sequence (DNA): TGTGCCAGCAGTTGGGATTTTATCCCGCCCCAGCATTTT.